Shown below are 26 T cell receptor beta chains from a single sample sequenced in a study of blood T cell repertoires in COVID-19. The assay was immunoSEQ multiplex PCR, and TCRdb's table has in-frame clones only and misses some. The sample carries 260,000 or so clones, more than 70% recorded once. Sequencing input: PBMCs or T cells enriched from blood (not recorded which). These receptors originate from a woman aged 40-49 years with acute COVID-19.

The chain joins TRBV12-3 or TRBV12-4 to TRBJ2-5, with D hard to call. V gave up 3 bases and J gave up 4 bases, with 6 bases separating them. The CDR3 is made up of 12 amino acids. The DNA for the CDR3 is TGTGCCAGCAGTTTTGCGCGAGAGACCCAGTACTTC. It encodes CASSFARETQYF.

The rearrangement uses TRBV5-1 and TRBJ2-5, with 8 bases identical to TRBD2. Germline values: CDR1 SGHRS, CDR2 YFSETQ. J was trimmed by 5 bases and V by 2 bases; bases with no gene match: 11. CDR3 length: 16 residues. CDR3 DNA sequence: TGCGCCAGCAGCTTTGGGTCGGGAGGGGAGGAGGAGACCCAGTACTTC. It yields the protein CASSFGSGGEEETQYF.

The rearrangement uses TRBV27 and TRBJ1-1; 11 bases fit TRBD1. Per the germline V gene, CDR1 is MNHEY and CDR2 is SMNVEV (reference sequence). The CDR3 runs to 16 residues. The junction had 2 bases not matched to a gene; V was cut back by 1 base and J by 1 base. CDR3 nucleotide sequence: TGTGCCAGCAGTTTATGGACAGGGGGCGGGAACACTGAAGCTTTCTTT. Its translation: CASSLWTGGGNTEAFF.

This chain connects TRBV11-2 to TRBJ2-7, with D possibly matching TRBD1 (5 bases). Germline V gives CDR1 SGHAT, CDR2 FQNNGV. This CDR3 spans 16 amino acids. The V gene lost 5 bases and the J gene lost 1 base, with 18 bases spanning the gap. The CDR3 here is CASSRAAGSLSYEQYF. The CDR3 coding sequence is TGTGCCAGCAGCCGCGCCGCAGGGTCCCTTTCCTACGAGCAGTACTTC. Full variable domain (outside the CDR3, taken from reference TRBV11-2 and TRBJ2-7): EAGVAQSPRYKIIEKRQSVAFWCNPISGHATLYWYQQILGQGPKLLIQFQNNGVVDDSQLPKDRFSAERLKGVDSTLKIQPAKLEDSAVYLCASSRAAGSLSYEQYFGPGTRLTVT.

J is TRBJ2-7 and V is TRBV18; perhaps TRBD2 as D (6 bases). The CDR3 is 16 residues long. Germline assignment: CDR1 KGHSH and CDR2 LQKENI. Trimming left V 2 bases short and J 6 bases short, with 20 bases between. CDR3 bases: TGTGCCAGCTCACCAATAGGGACTTCAGTTCTAGCCGAGCAGTACTTC. Translating gives CASSPIGTSVLAEQYF. Full variable domain (missing parts from reference TRBV18 and TRBJ2-7): NAGVMQNPRHLVRRRGQEARLRCSPMKGHSHVYWYRQLPEEGLKFMVYLQKENIIDESGMPKERFSAEFPKEGPSILRIQQVVRGDSAAYFCASSPIGTSVLAEQYFGPGTRLTVT.

V is TRBV24-1 and J is TRBJ2-7; 12 positions agree with TRBD1. The CDR3 is 14 amino acids. In germline, CDR1 is KGHDR, CDR2 SFDVKD. V shed 7 bases, J shed 6 bases, and the junction held 6 bases outside the gene matches. CDR3 sequence: CATRVRDRGLEQYV. Written as DNA, the CDR3 is TGTGCCACCAGGGTCCGGGACAGGGGGCTCGAGCAGTACGTC.

V gene TRBV4-2 combines with J gene TRBJ2-2; possible D gene TRBD2, 7 bases. Trimming left V 2 bases short and J 6 bases short, with 19 bases between. The length of the CDR3 is 17 residues. The V gene's germline CDR1 is LGHNA and CDR2 YNFKEQ. The CDR3 DNA follows: TGTGCCAGCAGCCAAAGGGGGGCGGGAGAGTCCCCCGGGGAGCTGTTTTTT. Its protein is CASSQRGAGESPGELFF.

The chain recombines TRBV2 with TRBJ1-4; TRBD1 aligns across 8 bases. The CDR3 consists of 17 residues. The ends lost 3 bases at V and 0 bases at J; junction bases unmatched: 6. Germline V gene sequence: CDR1 SNHLY, CDR2 FYNNEI. CDR3 protein: CASSEDRDFATNEKLFF. CDR3 sequence (DNA): TGTGCCAGCAGTGAGGACAGGGATTTTGCAACTAATGAAAAACTGTTTTTT.

The chain carries TRBV10-3 and TRBJ2-1; tentatively, D is TRBD2 (5 bases). The CDR3 loop spans 13 amino acids. The germline V and J ends were trimmed by 7 bases and 7 bases, with 14 bases remaining between them. The germline V gene encodes CDR1 ENHRY and CDR2 SYGVKD. The CDR3 reads CAITDSLENEQFF. CDR3 coding DNA: TGTGCCATCACGGACTCACTAGAGAATGAGCAGTTCTTC.

The rearrangement uses TRBV7-9 and TRBJ1-1, with TRBD1 matching over 7 bases. With 7 bases clipped from V and 4 bases from J, the junction kept 12 bases outside the gene matches. The CDR3 totals 15 residues. In germline, CDR1 is SEHNR, CDR2 FQNEAQ (reference sequence). The CDR3 is CASTSQGGVGTEAFF. Written as DNA, the CDR3 is TGTGCCAGCACTTCCCAAGGGGGCGTTGGCACTGAAGCTTTCTTT. The variable domain in full, completed from reference TRBV7-9 and TRBJ1-1, reads DTGVSQNPRHKITKRGQNVTFRCDPISEHNRLYWYRQTLGQGPEFLTYFQNEAQLEKSRLLSDRFSAERPKGSFSTLEIQRTEQGDSAMYLCASTSQGGVGTEAFFGQGTRLTVV.

The chain links TRBV2 to TRBJ1-6; 9 bases fit TRBD1. The CDR3 totals 15 residues. The V segment lost 4 bases and the J segment 8 bases; nucleotides outside the gene matches: 6. Germline V gene lookup returns CDR1 SNHLY and CDR2 FYNNEI. CDR3 amino acids: CASSVEQGAYSPLHF. In nucleotides, the CDR3 is TGTGCCAGCAGTGTAGAACAGGGGGCCTATTCACCCCTCCACTTT.

The chain combines TRBV28 with TRBJ1-6; possibly TRBD1 for D (5 bases). The CDR3 covers 12 residues. V lost 2 bases and J lost 17, with 13 bases in between. Germline V gene sequence: CDR1 MDHEN, CDR2 SYDVKM. Written as DNA, the CDR3 is TGTGCCAGCAGTTTACGATTGGGGGGGTTCCACTTT. This encodes CASSLRLGGFHF.

The chain has TRBV13 and TRBJ2-6; D uncertain. Trimming left V 5 bases short and J 0 bases short, with 17 bases between. The germline V gene encodes CDR1 PRHDT and CDR2 FYEKMQ (reference sequence). The length of the CDR3 is 18 residues. DNA of the CDR3: TGTGCCAGCAGCCCTGAGGCCTGGTCCTACTCTGGGGCCAACGTCCTGACTTTC. Translation gives CASSPEAWSYSGANVLTF.

The rearrangement joins TRBV7-9 to TRBJ1-5; D remains unclear. Per germline, CDR1 SEHNR and CDR2 FQNEAQ (reference sequence). The length of the CDR3 is 13 residues. V lost 2 bases, J lost 3 bases, and 5 bases lay in between. The CDR3 region has the DNA TGTGCCAGCAGCTTAAACTACAATCAGCCCCAGCATTTT. Translated: CASSLNYNQPQHF.

The CDR3 loop is CASSFYNGELFF. CDR3 DNA sequence: TGTGCCAGCAGCTTCTATAACGGGGAGCTGTTTTTT. The chain couples TRBV5-6 to TRBJ2-2; no reliable D call. The CDR3 runs 12 residues. The ends were cut back, 2 bases at V and 7 bases at J, with 6 bases in the middle. Germline values: CDR1 SGHDT, CDR2 YYEEEE. Together with reference TRBV5-6 and TRBJ2-2, the CDR3 gives the full variable domain: DAGVTQSPTHLIKTRGQQVTLRCSPKSGHDTVSWYQQALGQGPQFIFQYYEEEERQRGNFPDRFSGHQFPNYSSELNVNALLLGDSALYLCASSFYNGELFFGEGSRLTVL.

The V call is TRBV11-2, the J call TRBJ2-1; D unclear. Trimming cost V 2 bases and J 7 bases, with 12 bases left between them. The CDR3 is made up of 14 amino acids. Germline-derived CDR1 and CDR2 are SGHAT and FQNNGV. CDR3 coding DNA: TGTGCCAGCAGCTTATTGCGTACCGTTAATGAGCAGTTCTTC. It codes for CASSLLRTVNEQFF.

This chain connects TRBV30 to TRBJ1-6; D not resolved. The germline gives CDR1 GTSNPN, CDR2 SVGIG (reference sequence). The length of the CDR3 is 12 residues. Trimming shortened V by 2 bases and J by 6 bases, and 5 bases separated the two germline ends. CDR3 sequence: CAWSRGNSPLHF. DNA of the CDR3: TGTGCCTGGAGTCGGGGTAATTCACCCCTCCACTTT.

This clone appeared a few times. The chain's CDR3 is CASSPAYNEQFF. DNA for the CDR3: TGTGCCAGCAGTCCGGCCTACAATGAGCAGTTCTTC. The rearrangement uses TRBV12-3 or TRBV12-4 and TRBJ2-1; D gene unclear. The V end was cut by 5 bases, the J end by 2 bases, with 4 bases between. The CDR3 extends over 12 amino acids.

The chain combines TRBV27 with TRBJ1-4; no firm D call. V lost 3 bases to trimming and J lost 8 bases, with 13 bases between them. CDR3 length equals 14 residues. The germline CDR1 and CDR2 sequences are MNHEY and SMNVEV (reference sequence). CDR3 amino acids: CASSFTFTGEKLFF. The CDR3 DNA follows: TGTGCCAGCAGTTTTACCTTTACCGGGGAAAAACTGTTTTTT. The full variable domain, its missing parts supplied by reference TRBV27 and TRBJ1-4, is EAQVTQNPRYLITVTGKKLTVTCSQNMNHEYMSWYRQDPGLGLRQIYYSMNVEVTDKGDVPEGYKVSRKEKRNFPLILESPSPNQTSLYFCASSFTFTGEKLFFGSGTQLSVL.

This clone has just one count. V is TRBV19 and J is TRBJ1-6; 7 bases are shared with TRBD1. This CDR3 is 13 amino acids long. V shed 6 bases, J shed 7 bases, and the junction held 3 bases outside the gene matches. CDR1 LNHDA and CDR2 SQIVND come from the germline V gene (reference sequence). CDR3 sequence: CASRGTANSPLHF. DNA of the CDR3: TGTGCCAGTAGGGGGACAGCAAATTCACCCCTCCACTTT.

This clone appeared a few times. This chain uses TRBV24-1 with TRBJ2-5, with D possibly matching TRBD1 (6 bases). Trimming shortened V by 3 bases and J by 3 bases, and 16 bases separated the two germline ends. CDR3 length equals 16 residues. Germline V gene data show CDR1 as KGHDR and CDR2 as SFDVKD. CDR3 DNA sequence: TGTGCCACCAGTGATCAGACAGGTGGGCGAGAAGAGACCCAGTACTTC. This encodes CATSDQTGGREETQYF.

The rearrangement joins TRBV2 to TRBJ1-2, with 8 bases aligning to TRBD1. J gave up 8 bases and V 8 bases, and 13 bases lay outside the gene matches. Germline CDR1 SNHLY, CDR2 FYNNEI. The CDR3 consists of 14 residues. CDR3 in amino acids: CASGRETGARGYTF. CDR3 bases: TGTGCCAGCGGTCGTGAGACAGGGGCGCGCGGCTACACCTTC.

The chain has TRBV30 and TRBJ1-1; 8 nucleotides match TRBD1. The junction had 5 bases not matched to a gene; V was cut back by 5 bases and J by 0 bases. This CDR3 is 14 amino acids long. Per the germline V gene, CDR1 is GTSNPN and CDR2 is SVGIG (reference sequence). CDR3 DNA: TGTGCCTGGGATAGACAGGGGCTGAACACTGAAGCTTTCTTT. Translated: CAWDRQGLNTEAFF.

The V call is TRBV27, the J call TRBJ2-7; TRBD2 agrees at 8 bases. The V segment lost 0 bases and the J segment 1 base; nucleotides outside the gene matches: 5. This CDR3 has 16 amino acids. Germline assignment: CDR1 MNHEY and CDR2 SMNVEV (reference sequence). This CDR3 is CASSLSPSGFSYEQYF. The DNA for the CDR3 is TGTGCCAGCAGTTTATCTCCTAGCGGGTTTTCCTACGAGCAGTACTTC.

The chain couples TRBV10-2 to TRBJ1-2; possibly TRBD1 for D (5 bases). With 0 bases removed from V and 2 bases from J, the gap between germline ends came to 10 bases. CDR1 is WSHSY, CDR2 SAAADI, per germline. This CDR3 comprises 15 residues. CDR3 sequence reads: CASSESLGVNYGYTF. In DNA form, the CDR3 reads TGCGCCAGCAGTGAGTCGTTAGGGGTCAACTATGGCTACACCTTC.

The rearrangement links TRBV7-9 to TRBJ1-3; 8 bases fit TRBD1. This CDR3 comprises 14 residues. V gave up 5 bases and J gave up 7 bases; unmatched junction bases: 7. Germline CDR1 reads SEHNR; CDR2 reads FQNEAQ (reference sequence). Here the CDR3 reads CASSTDRGGNTIYF. The CDR3 DNA reads TGTGCCAGCAGCACAGACAGGGGTGGGAACACCATATATTTT.